This T cell receptor beta chain was captured by sequencing in a study of OX40 agonist ivuxolimab in advanced cancers. The CDR3 extends over 14 amino acids. Germline values: CDR1 LGHNA, CDR2 YSLEER. Trimming stripped 4 bases from V and 3 bases from J, with 13 bases between. Sequencing used immunoSEQ multiplex PCR; TCRdb keeps in-frame clones, though not all of them. The sample comprises 40,000 to 45,000 clones, roughly 80% of which are singletons, and 5% to 6% rests with the top ten. This sequence joins TRBV4-3 and TRBJ2-7; TRBD1 is a possible D gene (8 bases). The source of this sequence is an adult with an advanced solid tumor such as melanoma, head and neck, liver or kidney cancer. Sequencing used CD4+ or CD8+ T cells sorted from blood, obtained in a trial of the OX40 agonist ivuxolimab. Here the CDR3 reads CASSPNRGGYEQYF. As DNA, the CDR3 is TGCGCCAGCAGCCCCAACAGGGGGGGCTACGAGCAGTACTTC.